This T cell receptor beta chain was found in a study of blood T cell repertoires in COVID-19. Study-level information: Both acute and convalescent COVID-19 samples were obtained from the United States, Italy and Spain.

Germline lookup yields CDR1 MRHNA and CDR2 SNTAGT. The J segment lost 3 bases and the V segment lost 3 bases, leaving 5 bases of the junction unmatched. The CDR3 is 16 residues long. Per the original data handling: Amplification from reference gene primers served as the basis for estimated nucleated cell counts. The method was immunoSEQ multiplex PCR; TCRdb's version includes in-frame clones alone and lacks a portion of them. The V and J calls and clone size are taken from that table; D and trimming were inferred from the DNA. Of 50,000 or so clones listed, around 90% are singletons. Sequences were obtained from peripheral blood. This TCR was sampled from an older man with acute or convalescent COVID-19. This chain joins TRBV6-4 and TRBJ1-5; 10 bases are a match to TRBD1. The CDR3: CASSETGGLLNQPQHF. As DNA, the CDR3 is TGTGCCAGCAGTGAGACAGGGGGCTTGCTCAATCAGCCCCAGCATTTT.